Shown below are 25 T cell receptor beta chains from a single sample sequenced in a study of blood T cell repertoires in COVID-19. Measured with immunoSEQ multiplex PCR; TCRdb has only the in-frame clones, and not every one. This sample has about 46,000 clones, with approximately 85% found just once. Source material: peripheral blood. Receptor source: a human donor in a cohort sampled during active COVID-19. The donor label of this sample is uncertain.

The CDR3 protein is CASSPFLMSEQYF. CDR3 coding DNA: TGTGCCAGCAGTCCCTTTTTAATGTCCGAGCAGTACTTC. The V gene is TRBV27, the J gene TRBJ2-7; no clear D. V was shortened by 5 bases and J by 6 bases, with 14 bases between the two germline ends. In germline, CDR1 is MNHEY, CDR2 SMNVEV (reference sequence). The CDR3 sequence is 13 residues long.

The chain joins TRBV5-1 to TRBJ2-6; the D gene is possibly TRBD1 (5 bases). V was clipped by 0 bases and J by 2 bases, with 6 bases between them. The CDR3 is made up of 15 amino acids. Germline V lookup: CDR1 SGHRS, CDR2 YFSETQ. The CDR3 sequence: CASSLEGAGANVLTF. The CDR3 bases are TGCGCCAGCAGCTTGGAAGGGGCTGGGGCCAACGTCCTGACTTTC.

This rearrangement joins TRBV30 to TRBJ2-3; perhaps TRBD2 as D (6 bases). Trimming shortened V by 2 bases and J by 4 bases, and 13 bases separated the two germline ends. Germline values: CDR1 GTSNPN, CDR2 SVGIG (reference sequence). The length of the CDR3 is 14 residues. This chain's CDR3 is CAWSPGVIPDTQYF. The CDR3 bases are TGTGCCTGGAGTCCGGGGGTTATCCCAGATACGCAGTATTTT.

This clone was seen only a few times. V gene TRBV4-1 combines with J gene TRBJ1-6; D possibly corresponds to TRBD1 (6 bases). Per the germline V gene, CDR1 is MGHRA and CDR2 is YSYEKL. Trimming removed 2 bases from V and 8 bases from J, with 16 bases in between. The CDR3 is 16 amino acids. Here the CDR3 reads CASSQQGNSVDSPLHF. CDR3 DNA: TGCGCCAGCAGCCAACAGGGGAATAGTGTGGATTCACCCCTCCACTTT.

The J gene is TRBJ2-1, the V gene TRBV10-3, with TRBD2 matching 9 bases. V lost 1 base and J lost 6; bases outside the gene matches: 4. The germline CDR1 and CDR2 sequences are ENHRY and SYGVKD. The length of the CDR3 is 15 residues. This CDR3 reads CAISEWAGGRNEQFF. The CDR3 nucleotides are TGTGCCATCAGTGAGTGGGCGGGGGGGCGCAATGAGCAGTTCTTC.

The sample holds one count of this clone. The chain joins TRBV7-2 to TRBJ1-6; no firm D call. Germline values: CDR1 SGHTA, CDR2 FQGNSA. With 1 base removed from V and 0 bases from J, the gap between germline ends came to 7 bases. CDR3 size: 16 residues. For the CDR3, the DNA is TGTGCCAGCAGCTTAGTTCCAGGCTCCTATAATTCACCCCTCCACTTT. Protein sequence: CASSLVPGSYNSPLHF.

The chain employs TRBV5-1 and TRBJ1-1, with 12 bases that match TRBD1. This CDR3 region has 15 residues. CDR1 is SGHRS and CDR2 is YFSETQ in the germline V gene. With 0 bases clipped from V and 7 bases from J, the junction kept 4 bases outside the gene matches. The DNA for the CDR3 is TGCGCCAGCAGCTTGGCCGGGACAGGGGGCGTTGAAGCTTTCTTT. It yields the protein CASSLAGTGGVEAFF.

The chain has TRBV3-1 (or the pseudogene TRBV3-2) and TRBJ2-7; 13 bases map to TRBD2. Germline V gene sequence: CDR1 LGHDT, CDR2 YNNKEL (reference sequence). This CDR3 comprises 17 residues. J gave up 1 base and V 4 bases, and 7 bases lay outside the gene matches. CDR3 loop: CASSRGTSGVMSYEQYF. In nucleotides, the CDR3 is TGTGCCAGCAGCCGAGGGACTAGCGGGGTGATGTCCTACGAGCAGTACTTC.

The chain is built from TRBV5-1 and TRBJ2-3; D may be TRBD2 (6 bases). V dropped 5 bases and J dropped 3 bases, with 10 bases sitting between them. Looked up from germline, CDR1 is SGHRS and CDR2 is YFSETQ. The CDR3 extends over 13 amino acids. The chain's CDR3 is CASSSGRTDTQYF. CDR3 DNA: TGCGCCAGCAGTAGCGGCAGGACAGATACGCAGTATTTT. Filled out from reference TRBV5-1 and TRBJ2-3, the complete variable domain reads KAGVTQTPRYLIKTRGQQVTLSCSPISGHRSVSWYQQTPGQGLQFLFEYFSETQRNKGNFPGRFSGRQFSNSRSEMNVSTLELGDSALYLCASSSGRTDTQYFGPGTRLTVL.

This chain links TRBV27 with TRBJ2-1; 8 bases are a match to TRBD2. This CDR3 region has 15 residues. The germline V gene has CDR1 MNHEY and CDR2 SMNVEV (reference sequence). Trimming took 6 bases from V and 6 from J; bases not matched to a gene: 10. Written as DNA, the CDR3 is TGTGCCAGCAGGGCTAGCGGGCAATCTGGCAATGAGCAGTTCTTC. It is translated as CASRASGQSGNEQFF.

The chain uses TRBV4-2 and TRBJ1-1; the D is unclear. With 0 bases removed from V and 4 bases from J, the gap between germline ends came to 6 bases. The CDR3 sequence is 13 residues long. Germline V CDR1 and CDR2: LGHNA, YNFKEQ. CDR3: CASSQDRGTEAFF. The CDR3 DNA is TGTGCCAGCAGCCAAGATCGAGGCACTGAAGCTTTCTTT.

This chain joins TRBV30 and TRBJ2-1, with 12 bases fitting TRBD2. V was pared by 2 bases and J by 2 bases, with 4 bases of the junction left unmatched. The germline V gene has CDR1 GTSNPN and CDR2 SVGIG (reference sequence). The CDR3 consists of 16 residues. In DNA, the CDR3 is TGTGCCTGGAGTACCCCTAGCGGGGGGGCCTACAATGAGCAGTTCTTC. This codes for CAWSTPSGGAYNEQFF.

V gene TRBV24-1 combines with J gene TRBJ1-2; 8 nucleotides align to TRBD1. The V and J ends lost 3 bases and 4 bases, in that order; junction bases with no gene match: 9. The CDR3 length is 16 residues. CDR1 is KGHDR and CDR2 is SFDVKD in the germline V gene. The CDR3 region has the DNA TGTGCCACCAGTGATCCGTCGACAGGGGCTGGCTATGGCTACACCTTC. This sequence encodes CATSDPSTGAGYGYTF.

The sample holds one count of this clone. The V gene is TRBV5-4, the J gene TRBJ2-5, with TRBD1 matching over 9 bases. Unmatched junction bases numbered 6, after V lost 4 bases and J lost 2 bases. The CDR3 runs to 15 residues. CDR1 and CDR2 (germline): SGHNT, YYREEE (reference sequence). The CDR3 bases are TGTGCCAGCAGCCTGCTGGGACAGGGTCAAGAGACCCAGTACTTC. Translating it yields CASSLLGQGQETQYF.

The chain joins TRBV6-2 or TRBV6-3 to TRBJ1-5; D perhaps matches TRBD1 (5 bases). This CDR3 spans 14 amino acids. Germline V CDR1 and CDR2: MNHEY, SVGEGT. Trimming took 0 bases from V and 4 from J, leaving 7 bases between them. The CDR3 reads CASSYSTVNQPQHF. In DNA form, the CDR3 reads TGTGCCAGCAGTTACTCGACAGTTAATCAGCCCCAGCATTTT.

The chain uses TRBV12-3 or TRBV12-4 and TRBJ1-2, with TRBD1 matching 7 bases. The CDR3 has 13 residues. The V segment lost 1 base and the J segment 7 bases; nucleotides outside the gene matches: 3. CDR3: CASSLEGGTGYTF. The CDR3 region has the DNA TGTGCCAGCAGTTTAGAAGGGGGCACTGGCTACACCTTC.

The rearrangement joins TRBV5-5 to TRBJ2-1; D call uncertain. This CDR3 is built from 15 residues. V dropped 0 bases and J dropped 5 bases, with 12 bases sitting between them. CDR1 and CDR2 (germline): SGHKS, YYEKEE (reference sequence). The CDR3: CASSLDRRENNEQFF. The DNA for the CDR3 is TGTGCCAGCAGCTTGGACCGAAGAGAGAACAATGAGCAGTTCTTC.

The CDR3 DNA is TGTGCCAGCAGTTCGCGGGGCAGGACAAATGGCTACACCTTC. Translated: CASSSRGRTNGYTF. J is TRBJ1-2 and V is TRBV6-5; a possible D gene is TRBD1 (5 bases). The V gene's germline CDR1 is MNHEY and CDR2 SVGAGI. V gave up 4 bases and J gave up 6 bases, with 15 bases separating them. This CDR3 is 14 amino acids long.

This clone was counted a single time. The chain recombines TRBV21-1 with TRBJ1-2. TRBV21-1 is annotated as a pseudogene. This CDR3 is built from 17 residues. This CDR3 reads CARNPMAGSRGLYGYTF. The CDR3 coding sequence is TGTGCCAGGAACCCCATGGCAGGGAGTCGGGGACTCTATGGCTACACCTTC.

The rearrangement uses TRBV28 and TRBJ1-3, with D maybe TRBD1 (5 bases). The CDR3 length is 17 residues. Germline lookup yields CDR1 MDHEN and CDR2 SYDVKM. Trimming stripped 7 bases from V and 2 bases from J, with 21 bases between. CDR3 sequence reads: CASMTGGTAGPGNTIYF. Here the CDR3 DNA reads TGTGCCAGCATGACTGGGGGGACGGCGGGTCCTGGAAACACCATATATTTT.

The chain uses TRBV25-1 and TRBJ2-7; TRBD2 is a possible D gene (6 bases). Germline V gene data show CDR1 as MGHDK and CDR2 as SYGVNS. CDR3 length: 14 residues. The V and J ends lost 4 bases and 6 bases respectively, with 16 bases between them. The CDR3 region has the DNA TGTGCCAGCAGTGGCAGACTAGAGGGAGGCGAGCAGTACTTC. It translates to CASSGRLEGGEQYF.

The V call is TRBV7-2, the J call TRBJ1-2; D is possibly TRBD1 (6 bases). Trimming cost V 5 bases and J 0 bases, with 13 bases left between them. CDR3 length equals 15 residues. Germline values: CDR1 SGHTA, CDR2 FQGNSA. CDR3 nucleotide sequence: TGTGCCAGCAGCCCGCAGACAGGTTCTAACTATGGCTACACCTTC. Protein: CASSPQTGSNYGYTF.

The chain links TRBV19 to TRBJ2-3; 9 nucleotides align to TRBD1. This CDR3 has 15 residues. The V and J ends lost 5 bases and 1 base, in that order; junction bases with no gene match: 4. Germline V gene data show CDR1 as LNHDA and CDR2 as SQIVND (reference sequence). This CDR3 reads CASSRDRVGTDTQYF. The CDR3 DNA reads as TGTGCCAGTAGTCGGGACAGGGTTGGCACAGATACGCAGTATTTT. Using reference TRBV19 and TRBJ2-3 for the parts outside the CDR3, the full variable domain is DGGITQSPKYLFRKEGQNVTLSCEQNLNHDAMYWYRQDPGQGLRLIYYSQIVNDFQKGDIAEGYSVSREKKESFPLTVTSAQKNPTAFYLCASSRDRVGTDTQYFGPGTRLTVL.

The sample holds one count of this clone. The chain has TRBV9 and TRBJ2-1; tentatively, D is TRBD1 (6 bases). CDR1 SGDLS and CDR2 YYNGEE come from the germline V gene. Trimming removed 3 bases from V and 5 bases from J, with 15 bases in between. CDR3 size: 15 residues. The CDR3 DNA follows: TGTGCCAGCAGCGACCAACTCAGGGGAGACAATGAGCAGTTCTTC. Encoded protein: CASSDQLRGDNEQFF.

This clone was recorded a few times. V usage is TRBV19 and J usage is TRBJ2-5; perhaps TRBD2 as D (6 bases). Trimming shortened V by 3 bases and J by 4 bases, and 15 bases separated the two germline ends. The CDR3 loop spans 15 amino acids. CDR1 LNHDA and CDR2 SQIVND come from the germline V gene (reference sequence). For the CDR3, the DNA is TGTGCCAGTAGTATTTCTGGCGGGGCGGGAGAGACCCAGTACTTC. The encoded protein is CASSISGGAGETQYF.